The sequence of this TCR beta chain was determined in a study of control samples from healthy donors and cancer patients. J gave up 3 bases and V 5 bases, and 3 bases lay outside the gene matches. The CDR3 is 13 amino acids. CDR1 and CDR2 (germline): SGHAT, FQNNGV. Generated by immunoSEQ multiplex PCR, the TCRdb table keeps only in-frame clones and is missing some. The top ten hold around 6.5% of the sample, which has some 410,000 clones, 90% seen once. The sequence came from a man aged 35 to 55 with head and neck cancer. The sequencing input was PBMCs. The chain is built from TRBV11-2 and TRBJ1-2, with TRBD1 matching over 7 bases. The CDR3 loop is CASSPDRDYGYTF. DNA of the CDR3: TGTGCCAGCAGCCCCGACAGGGACTATGGCTACACCTTC.